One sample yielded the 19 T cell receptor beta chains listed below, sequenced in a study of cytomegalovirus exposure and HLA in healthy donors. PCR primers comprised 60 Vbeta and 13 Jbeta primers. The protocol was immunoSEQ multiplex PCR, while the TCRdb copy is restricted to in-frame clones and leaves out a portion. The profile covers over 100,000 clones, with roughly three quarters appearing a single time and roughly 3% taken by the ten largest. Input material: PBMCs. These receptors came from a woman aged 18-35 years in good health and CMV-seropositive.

In DNA form, the CDR3 reads TGTGCCAGCGGCCGGGACAGGGGCTCCGAGCAGTACTTC. This translates into CASGRDRGSEQYF. This rearrangement joins TRBV2 to TRBJ2-7; 10 nucleotides line up with TRBD1. The CDR3 loop spans 13 amino acids. The V gene end was trimmed by 8 bases and the J gene end by 6 bases; junction bases not matched to a gene: 7. Germline V CDR1 and CDR2: SNHLY, FYNNEI.

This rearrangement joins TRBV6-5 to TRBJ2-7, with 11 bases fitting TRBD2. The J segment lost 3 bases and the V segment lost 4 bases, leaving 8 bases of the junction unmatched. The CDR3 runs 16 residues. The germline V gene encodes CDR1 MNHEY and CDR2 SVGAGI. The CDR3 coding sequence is TGTGCCAGCAGTTCCAACCTAGCGGGAGGTTACTACGAGCAGTACTTC. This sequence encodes CASSSNLAGGYYEQYF.

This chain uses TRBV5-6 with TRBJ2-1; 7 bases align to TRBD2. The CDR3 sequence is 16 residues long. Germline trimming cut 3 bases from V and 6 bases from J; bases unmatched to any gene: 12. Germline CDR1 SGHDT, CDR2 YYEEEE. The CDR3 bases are TGTGCCAGCAGCTCGCCCGGGGCGGGAGATCTCAATGAGCAGTTCTTC. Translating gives CASSSPGAGDLNEQFF. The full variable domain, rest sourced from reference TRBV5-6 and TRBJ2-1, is DAGVTQSPTHLIKTRGQQVTLRCSPKSGHDTVSWYQQALGQGPQFIFQYYEEEERQRGNFPDRFSGHQFPNYSSELNVNALLLGDSALYLCASSSPGAGDLNEQFFGPGTRLTVL.

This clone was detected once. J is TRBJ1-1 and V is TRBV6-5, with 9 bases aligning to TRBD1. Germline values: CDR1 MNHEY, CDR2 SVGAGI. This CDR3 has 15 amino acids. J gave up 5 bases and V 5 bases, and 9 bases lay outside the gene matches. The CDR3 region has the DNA TGTGCCAGCAGTCCCGGCGGGACAGGGCTTACTGAAGCTTTCTTT. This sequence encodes CASSPGGTGLTEAFF.

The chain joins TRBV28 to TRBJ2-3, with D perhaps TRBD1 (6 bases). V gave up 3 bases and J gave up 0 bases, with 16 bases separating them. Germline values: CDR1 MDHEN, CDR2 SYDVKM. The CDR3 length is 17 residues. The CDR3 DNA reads TGTGCCAGCAGTTTTGGACAGATCCTAGATAGCACAGATACGCAGTATTTT. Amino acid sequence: CASSFGQILDSTDTQYF. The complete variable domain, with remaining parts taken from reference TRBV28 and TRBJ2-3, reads DVKVTQSSRYLVKRTGEKVFLECVQDMDHENMFWYRQDPGLGLRLIYFSYDVKMKEKGDIPEGYSVSREKKERFSLILESASTNQTSMYLCASSFGQILDSTDTQYFGPGTRLTVL.

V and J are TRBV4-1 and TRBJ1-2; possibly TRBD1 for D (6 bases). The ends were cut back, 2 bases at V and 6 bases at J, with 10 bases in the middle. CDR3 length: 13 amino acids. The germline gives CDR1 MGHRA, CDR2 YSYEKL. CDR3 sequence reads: CASSQRQADGYTF. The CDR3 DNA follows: TGCGCCAGCAGCCAACGACAGGCGGATGGCTACACCTTC.

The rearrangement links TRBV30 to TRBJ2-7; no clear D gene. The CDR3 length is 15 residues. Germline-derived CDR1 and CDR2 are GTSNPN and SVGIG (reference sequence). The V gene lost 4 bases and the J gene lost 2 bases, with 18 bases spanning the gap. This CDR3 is CAWKNQASRAYEQYF. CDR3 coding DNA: TGTGCCTGGAAGAATCAGGCCTCACGAGCCTACGAGCAGTACTTC.

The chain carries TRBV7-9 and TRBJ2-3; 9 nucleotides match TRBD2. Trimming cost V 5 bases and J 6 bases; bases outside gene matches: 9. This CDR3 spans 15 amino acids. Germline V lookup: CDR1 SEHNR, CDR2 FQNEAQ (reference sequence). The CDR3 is CASSKRPLAGDTQYF. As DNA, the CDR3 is TGTGCCAGCAGCAAACGCCCCCTAGCGGGGGATACGCAGTATTTT. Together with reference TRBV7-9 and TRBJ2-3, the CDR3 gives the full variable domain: DTGVSQNPRHKITKRGQNVTFRCDPISEHNRLYWYRQTLGQGPEFLTYFQNEAQLEKSRLLSDRFSAERPKGSFSTLEIQRTEQGDSAMYLCASSKRPLAGDTQYFGPGTRLTVL.

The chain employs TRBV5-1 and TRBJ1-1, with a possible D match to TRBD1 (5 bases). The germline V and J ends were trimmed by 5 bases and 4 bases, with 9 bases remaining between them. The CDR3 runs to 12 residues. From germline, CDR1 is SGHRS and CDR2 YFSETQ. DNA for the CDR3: TGCGCCAGCAGAGGAGGGGTCACTGAAGCTTTCTTT. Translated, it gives CASRGGVTEAFF.

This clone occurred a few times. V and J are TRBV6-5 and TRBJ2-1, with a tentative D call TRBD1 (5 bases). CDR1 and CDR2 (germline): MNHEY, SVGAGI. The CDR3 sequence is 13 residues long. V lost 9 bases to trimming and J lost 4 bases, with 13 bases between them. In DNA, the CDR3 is TGTGCCAGTACCGACAGACTTTACAATGAGCAGTTCTTC. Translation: CASTDRLYNEQFF.

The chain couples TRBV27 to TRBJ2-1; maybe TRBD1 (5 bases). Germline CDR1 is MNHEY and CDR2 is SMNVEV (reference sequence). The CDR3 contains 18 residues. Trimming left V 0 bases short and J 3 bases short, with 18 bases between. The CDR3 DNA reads TGTGCCAGCAGTTTATCTCCGAGATATCGTGACAGCTACAATGAGCAGTTCTTC. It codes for CASSLSPRYRDSYNEQFF.

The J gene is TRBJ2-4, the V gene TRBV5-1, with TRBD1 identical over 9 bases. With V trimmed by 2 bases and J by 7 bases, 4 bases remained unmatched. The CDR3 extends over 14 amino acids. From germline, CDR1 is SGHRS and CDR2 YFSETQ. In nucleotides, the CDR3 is TGCGCCAGCAGCTTAGGCGGACAGGGGAACATTCAGTACTTC. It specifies CASSLGGQGNIQYF.

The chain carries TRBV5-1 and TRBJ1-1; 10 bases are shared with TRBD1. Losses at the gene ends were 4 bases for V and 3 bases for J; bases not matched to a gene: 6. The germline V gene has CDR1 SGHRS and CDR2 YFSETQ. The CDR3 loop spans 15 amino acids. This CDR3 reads CASSRWTGGDTEAFF. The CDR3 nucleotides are TGCGCCAGCAGCCGCTGGACAGGGGGGGACACTGAAGCTTTCTTT. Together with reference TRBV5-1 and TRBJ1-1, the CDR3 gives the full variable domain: KAGVTQTPRYLIKTRGQQVTLSCSPISGHRSVSWYQQTPGQGLQFLFEYFSETQRNKGNFPGRFSGRQFSNSRSEMNVSTLELGDSALYLCASSRWTGGDTEAFFGQGTRLTVV.

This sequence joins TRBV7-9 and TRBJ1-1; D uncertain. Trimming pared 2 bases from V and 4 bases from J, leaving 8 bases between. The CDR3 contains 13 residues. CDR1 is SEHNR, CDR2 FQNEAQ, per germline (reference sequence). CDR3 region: CASSLSGSTEAFF. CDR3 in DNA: TGTGCCAGCAGCTTATCGGGGAGCACTGAAGCTTTCTTT. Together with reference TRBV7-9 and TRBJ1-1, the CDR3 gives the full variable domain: DTGVSQNPRHKITKRGQNVTFRCDPISEHNRLYWYRQTLGQGPEFLTYFQNEAQLEKSRLLSDRFSAERPKGSFSTLEIQRTEQGDSAMYLCASSLSGSTEAFFGQGTRLTVV.

CDR3 protein: CATSRAHRDNEQFF. CDR3 coding DNA: TGTGCCACCAGCAGAGCTCACAGAGACAATGAGCAGTTCTTC. This sequence joins TRBV15 and TRBJ2-1; D ambiguous. The CDR3 consists of 14 residues. CDR1 and CDR2 (germline): LNHNV, YYDKDF (reference sequence). V was trimmed by 1 base and J by 5 bases, leaving 9 bases between them.

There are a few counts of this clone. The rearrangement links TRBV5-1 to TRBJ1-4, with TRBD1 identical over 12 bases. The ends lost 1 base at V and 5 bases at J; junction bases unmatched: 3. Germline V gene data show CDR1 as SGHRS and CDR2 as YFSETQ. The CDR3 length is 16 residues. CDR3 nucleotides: TGCGCCAGCAGCTTGTGGGGGACAGGGGGCAATGAAAAACTGTTTTTT. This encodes CASSLWGTGGNEKLFF.

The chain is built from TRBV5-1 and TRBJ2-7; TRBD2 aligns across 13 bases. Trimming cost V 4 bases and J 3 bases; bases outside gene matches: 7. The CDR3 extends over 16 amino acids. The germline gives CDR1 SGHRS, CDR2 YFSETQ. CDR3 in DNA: TGCGCCAGCAGCCGCGGGACTAGCGGGACAATCTACGAGCAGTACTTC. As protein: CASSRGTSGTIYEQYF.

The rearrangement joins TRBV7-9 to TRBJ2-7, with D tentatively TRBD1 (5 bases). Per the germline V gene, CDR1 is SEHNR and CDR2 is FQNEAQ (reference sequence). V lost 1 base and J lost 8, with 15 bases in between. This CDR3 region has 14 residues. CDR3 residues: CASSLGPKGAQQYF. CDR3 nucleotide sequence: TGTGCCAGCAGCTTAGGCCCCAAAGGGGCCCAGCAGTACTTC.

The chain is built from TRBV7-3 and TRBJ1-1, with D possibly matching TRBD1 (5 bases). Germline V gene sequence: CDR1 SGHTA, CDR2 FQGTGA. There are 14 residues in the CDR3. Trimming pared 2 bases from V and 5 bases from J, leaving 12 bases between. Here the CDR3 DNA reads TGTGCCAGCAGCTTAGTAGGAAGACAGACTGAAGCTTTCTTT. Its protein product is CASSLVGRQTEAFF.